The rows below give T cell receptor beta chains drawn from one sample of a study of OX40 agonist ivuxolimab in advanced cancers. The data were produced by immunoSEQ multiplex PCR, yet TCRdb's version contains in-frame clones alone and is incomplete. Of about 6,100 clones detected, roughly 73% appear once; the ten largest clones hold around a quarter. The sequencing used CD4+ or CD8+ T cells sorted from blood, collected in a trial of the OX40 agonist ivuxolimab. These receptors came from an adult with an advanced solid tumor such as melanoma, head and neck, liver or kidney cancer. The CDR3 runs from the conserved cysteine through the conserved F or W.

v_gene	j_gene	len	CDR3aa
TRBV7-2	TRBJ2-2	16	CASTTGLALRGGELFF
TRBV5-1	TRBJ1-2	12	CASSGPGQGYTF
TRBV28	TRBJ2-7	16	CASSLSSGGRGYEQYF
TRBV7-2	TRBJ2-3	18	CASSPGLAGGYSTDTQYF
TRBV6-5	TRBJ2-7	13	CASGAGTSYEQYF
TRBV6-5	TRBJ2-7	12	CASSYLAYEQYF
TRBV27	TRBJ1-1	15	CASSLLGDGNTEAFF
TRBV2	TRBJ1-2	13	CASTAQSEFGYTF
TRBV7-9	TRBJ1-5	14	CASSLAQNNQPQHF
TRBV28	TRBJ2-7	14	CASSLLEGSYEQYF
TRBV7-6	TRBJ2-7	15	CASSLAKDRFYEQYF
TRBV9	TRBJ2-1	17	CASSPREIGTAYNEQFF
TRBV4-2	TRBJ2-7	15	CASSQESDPSYEQRF